The 14 T cell receptor beta chains presented below share a single source sample, sequenced in a study of CD8 T cells in ankylosing spondylitis. Overall study findings and caveats: What seemed typical of ankylosing spondylitis blood was a TCR beta motif built from about 8 highly homologous variants.

TCRdb independently ran MiXCR on the 5' RACE reads; one entry per CDR3 protein. The table shows a few hundred thousand distinct CDR3 sequences, with 6% to 8% occurring only once. No antigen has been assigned to these receptors. Sequencing used blood, either unsorted or a sorted T cell fraction (not recorded which). The origin of the receptors is a male donor with ankylosing spondylitis.

This clonotype has a count of ten or more. The CDR3 loop is CASSFPREGANTGELFF. The CDR3 coding sequence is TGTGCCAGCAGCTTCCCCCGGGAGGGCGCGAACACCGGGGAGCTGTTTTTT. V usage is TRBV7-8 and J usage is TRBJ2-2; 8 positions match TRBD2. CDR1 is SGHVS and CDR2 is FQNEAQ in the germline V gene. Losses at the gene ends were 3 bases for V and 0 bases for J; bases not matched to a gene: 6. The CDR3 is 17 residues long.

The sample holds many counts of this clonotype. The chain couples TRBV7-2 to TRBJ2-5, with 10 bases lining up with TRBD1. CDR1 is SGHTA, CDR2 FQGNSA, per germline. The CDR3 extends over 17 amino acids. Trimming took 5 bases from V and 4 from J; bases not matched to a gene: 13. The CDR3 reads CASSPIGTGVLIETQYF. CDR3 DNA: TGTGCCAGCAGCCCTATCGGGACAGGGGTATTGATAGAGACCCAGTACTTC.

This clonotype was detected only a few times. The chain uses TRBV27 and TRBJ2-7; 7 bases are shared with TRBD1. V gave up 0 bases and J gave up 2 bases; unmatched junction bases: 1. The CDR3 has 14 residues. Germline V CDR1 and CDR2: MNHEY, SMNVEV (reference sequence). The CDR3 region is CASSLSGQPYEQYF. Here the CDR3 DNA reads TGTGCCAGCAGTTTATCGGGACAGCCCTACGAGCAGTACTTC.

This clonotype has ten or more counts. The rearrangement uses TRBV7-9 and TRBJ2-2, with a weak D call TRBD1 (5 bases). Germline values: CDR1 SEHNR, CDR2 FQNEAQ (reference sequence). Trimming took off 4 bases at V and 2 bases at J, with 8 bases between the two ends. The CDR3 has 14 residues. CDR3 sequence: CASSSTVNTGELFF. The DNA for the CDR3 is TGTGCCAGCAGCTCGACAGTAAACACCGGGGAGCTGTTTTTT.

This clonotype was found many times. The V gene is TRBV27, the J gene TRBJ2-1; D perhaps matches TRBD1 (6 bases). Trimming took off 2 bases at V and 2 bases at J, with 13 bases between the two ends. Germline values: CDR1 MNHEY, CDR2 SMNVEV (reference sequence). The CDR3 totals 16 residues. CDR3 protein: CASSLTGRNPYNEQFF. Written as DNA, the CDR3 is TGTGCCAGCAGTTTAACAGGGCGGAACCCCTACAATGAGCAGTTCTTC.

V gene TRBV4-2 combines with J gene TRBJ2-7, with TRBD1 identical over 7 bases. This CDR3 is 14 amino acids long. V was clipped by 5 bases and J by 1 base; unmatched bases: 5. Germline V lookup: CDR1 LGHNA, CDR2 YNFKEQ. The CDR3 protein is CASSKGGLSYEQYF. CDR3 bases: TGTGCCAGCAGCAAAGGGGGCCTATCCTACGAGCAGTACTTC.

This clonotype has ten or more counts. The chain uses TRBV29-1 and TRBJ1-2; D remains unclear. The germline gives CDR1 SQVTM, CDR2 ANQGSEA. The V gene lost 6 bases and the J gene lost 1 base, with 9 bases spanning the gap. This CDR3 contains 12 residues. The CDR3 spells CSVPRSNYGYTF. The CDR3 DNA reads TGCAGCGTCCCGCGCAGTAACTATGGCTACACCTTC.

With respect to this clonotype: A clone one base away is much larger, so this may be a read error. The chain combines TRBV28 with TRBJ2-1; D uncertain. V lost 3 bases and J 11 bases, leaving 8 bases between the germline ends. Germline lookup yields CDR1 MDHEN and CDR2 SYDVKM. The CDR3 is 11 amino acids. CDR3 amino acids: CASSFRYKQFF. CDR3 in DNA: TGTGCCAGCAGTTTCCGATATAAGCAGTTCTTC. The variable domain in full, completed from reference TRBV28 and TRBJ2-1, reads DVKVTQSSRYLVKRTGEKVFLECVQDMDHENMFWYRQDPGLGLRLIYFSYDVKMKEKGDIPEGYSVSREKKERFSLILESASTNQTSMYLCASSFRYKQFFGPGTRLTVL.

This clonotype was detected a few times. The chain recombines TRBV9 with TRBJ2-3; D might be TRBD2 (5 bases). CDR1 SGDLS and CDR2 YYNGEE come from the germline V gene. CDR3 length: 16 residues. Trimming cost V 0 bases and J 1 base, with 12 bases left between them. For the CDR3, the DNA is TGTGCCAGCAGCGTAGTATCGGGATCCGGCACAGATACGCAGTATTTT. It is translated as CASSVVSGSGTDTQYF.

This clonotype was counted between two and nine times. The V call is TRBV4-3, the J call TRBJ2-2; 8 positions agree with TRBD2. V dropped 0 bases and J dropped 0; count of bases not matched to a gene: 12. This CDR3 has 20 amino acids. In germline, CDR1 is LGHNA, CDR2 YSLEER. The CDR3 here is CASSQDFPTSGATNTGELFF. The CDR3 DNA sequence: TGCGCCAGCAGCCAAGATTTCCCCACTAGCGGTGCAACGAACACCGGGGAGCTGTTTTTT.

The table lists this clonotype with many counts. The genes are TRBV5-1 and TRBJ2-4; D ambiguous. CDR1 and CDR2 (germline): SGHRS, YFSETQ. The CDR3 is 18 amino acids. Trimming pared 1 base from V and 0 bases from J, leaving 17 bases between. The CDR3 DNA sequence: TGCGCCAGCAGCTTGCACGGGTTCGCCCCGGTAGCCAAAAACATTCAGTACTTC. It specifies CASSLHGFAPVAKNIQYF.

The rearrangement uses TRBV6-4 and TRBJ2-3; 8 bases map to TRBD1. The ends lost 6 bases at V and 3 bases at J; junction bases unmatched: 5. Per germline, CDR1 MRHNA and CDR2 SNTAGT. The CDR3 totals 14 residues. This CDR3 reads CASRGDRSTDTQYF. DNA of the CDR3: TGTGCCAGCAGGGGGGACAGGTCAACAGATACGCAGTATTTT.

This clonotype came up many times. This rearrangement joins TRBV18 to TRBJ2-1; D not certain. Trimming took off 5 bases at V and 6 bases at J, with 11 bases between the two ends. Germline V lookup: CDR1 KGHSH, CDR2 LQKENI. The CDR3 contains 13 residues. CDR3 region: CASSFVRVNEQFF. For the CDR3, the DNA is TGTGCCAGCTCATTTGTACGGGTCAATGAGCAGTTCTTC.

This clonotype was seen ten or more times. The chain has TRBV7-6 and TRBJ2-2; the D gene is possibly TRBD1 (5 bases). V lost 1 base to trimming and J lost 2 bases, with 8 bases between them. The CDR3 spans 15 residues. Germline-derived CDR1 and CDR2 are SGHVS and FNYEAQ. The CDR3 coding sequence is TGTGCCAGCAGCTTAGTAGACAGAAACACCGGGGAGCTGTTTTTT. Protein sequence: CASSLVDRNTGELFF.